Here is one T cell receptor beta chain with its context. Its cognate antigen is unknown. A second PCR of roughly 7 to 11 cycles used a sample-barcoded 5' primer and a J-beta primer mix. Using its own MiXCR run on the 5' RACE reads, TCRdb lists one record per CDR3 protein. The sample lists about 970,000 distinct CDR3 sequences, roughly 47% seen once, with about 22% in the top ten. The sample is drawn from a study of blood T cells in healthy people across ages. Whole-study results and caveats: Investigators viewed diversity estimates from one million T cells as underestimates, the study reported. More naive CD4+ cells and higher diversity were found in long-lived than in aged donors.

The CDR3 is 15 amino acids. Germline V gene data show CDR1 as DFQATT and CDR2 as SNEGSKA (reference sequence). The V and J ends lost 5 bases and 2 bases respectively, with 15 bases between them. The specimen was blood. This sequence joins TRBV20-1 and TRBJ1-4; D gene unclear. The receptor was derived from a woman in her sixties or seventies in good health. CDR3 residues: CSAYPGWLTNEKLFF. DNA of the CDR3: TGCAGTGCTTACCCTGGATGGCTTACTAATGAAAAACTGTTTTTT.